Described below is a single TCR beta chain sequence and its context. Its target is unknown. TCRdb reanalysed the 5' RACE reads using MiXCR and keeps one entry per CDR3 protein. The sample shows 100,000 to 150,000 distinct CDR3 sequences, roughly 17% of them seen only once. The data stem from a study of CD8 T cells in ankylosing spondylitis. Study findings and constraints: There was a TCR beta motif, made of several highly homologous variants, that appeared characteristic of ankylosing spondylitis blood.

V was pared by 0 bases and J by 3 bases, with 5 bases between. Germline V gives CDR1 DFQATT, CDR2 SNEGSKA (reference sequence). The CDR3 length is 12 residues. The chain is built from TRBV20-1 and TRBJ1-2; no firm D call. This receptor was taken from a male donor with ankylosing spondylitis. Sequenced input: blood, either unsorted or a sorted T cell fraction (not recorded which). The CDR3, as DNA: TGCAGTGCTAGAGATCAATACTATGGCTACACCTTC. Translated, it gives CSARDQYYGYTF.